The 24 T cell receptor beta chains below come from one sample, sequenced in a study of shared clonotypes between healthy human individuals (dated by TCRdb to about 2020). The method behind the library was the immunoSEQ multiplex PCR assay. TCRdb holds this immuneACCESS table with in-frame rearrangements only. Some clones are missing; in checked studies, unresolved V genes explain under half, and the rest has no known cause. The sample table lists about half a million clones, 60% to 80% of them with a count of one. The top ten clones comprise 12% of the sample. The specimen sequenced was PBMCs. Source of these receptors: a middle-aged woman in good health. Some clones in this sample may be carry-over from other donors' samples.

This clone was counted between two and nine times. The chain employs TRBV2 and TRBJ1-4; a possible D gene is TRBD1 (5 bases). The CDR3 contains 13 residues. The germline CDR1 and CDR2 sequences are SNHLY and FYNNEI. Trimming stripped 6 bases from V and 8 bases from J, with 13 bases between. Here the CDR3 reads CASSPGRDEKLFF. DNA of the CDR3: TGTGCCAGCAGCCCCGGTAGGGACGAAAAACTGTTTTTT.

CDR3 coding DNA: TGTGCCAGCAGTTTGCATTTGGGCAGGGGGCTAGGGCCATATTCCTACGAGCAGTACTTC. It yields the protein CASSLHLGRGLGPYSYEQYF. This chain links TRBV28 with TRBJ2-7; 8 nucleotides align to TRBD1. The V gene's germline CDR1 is MDHEN and CDR2 SYDVKM. The CDR3 has 20 residues. Germline trimming cut 3 bases from V and 1 base from J; bases unmatched to any gene: 20.

V is TRBV5-4 and J is TRBJ1-4, with TRBD1 as a possible D gene (5 bases). V gave up 5 bases and J gave up 8 bases, with 28 bases separating them. This CDR3 has 18 amino acids. Germline V lookup: CDR1 SGHNT, CDR2 YYREEE (reference sequence). CDR3 protein: CASSFSRPTGVGLEKLFF. DNA for the CDR3: TGTGCCAGCAGTTTCTCACGCCCAACAGGCGTGGGTTTGGAAAAACTGTTTTTT.

This clone was seen only once. J is TRBJ2-1 and V is TRBV9; TRBD2 might be the D (5 bases). The V end lost 0 bases, the J end lost 6 bases, and 10 bases lay between the germline ends. The CDR3 sequence is 14 residues long. Germline loops: CDR1 SGDLS, CDR2 YYNGEE. CDR3 loop: CASSVETSINEQFF. CDR3 nucleotides: TGTGCCAGCAGCGTAGAAACTAGTATCAATGAGCAGTTCTTC.

Worth noting for this clone: A much more abundant neighbour one base away suggests this may be a read error. This chain joins TRBV28 and TRBJ1-2; D not resolved. CDR3 length: 13 amino acids. Germline V gene sequence: CDR1 MDHEN, CDR2 SYDVKM. Deletions cut 2 bases from V and 2 bases from J, with 6 bases between. The CDR3 nucleotides read TGTGCCAGCAGTTTAGACGGAAACTATGGCTACACCTTC. Translated: CASSLDGNYGYTF.

V and J are TRBV27 and TRBJ2-3, with 11 bases matching TRBD2. V was pared by 6 bases and J by 5 bases, with 10 bases of the junction left unmatched. The CDR3 sequence is 16 residues long. CDR1 is MNHEY and CDR2 is SMNVEV in the germline V gene (reference sequence). CDR3 region: CASSPLAGGGEDTQYF. As DNA, the CDR3 is TGTGCCAGCAGCCCCCTAGCGGGAGGAGGGGAAGATACGCAGTATTTT.

This sequence joins TRBV5-1 and TRBJ2-3, with 8 bases fitting TRBD2. Germline V lookup: CDR1 SGHRS, CDR2 YFSETQ. CDR3 length: 13 amino acids. Losses at the gene ends were 8 bases for V and 3 bases for J; bases not matched to a gene: 5. The CDR3 region is CASAQRETDTQYF. CDR3 bases: TGCGCCAGTGCCCAGCGGGAGACAGATACGCAGTATTTT.

V is TRBV4-3 and J is TRBJ2-2; D unresolved. Looked up from germline, CDR1 is LGHNA and CDR2 is YSLEER. V gave up 1 base and J gave up 3 bases, with 12 bases separating them. The CDR3 has 16 amino acids. CDR3 residues: CASSQGVSAYTGELFF. The CDR3 nucleotides are TGCGCCAGCAGCCAAGGCGTGAGCGCTTACACCGGGGAGCTGTTTTTT.

CDR3 bases: TGTGCCAGCAGGGGGCAGAATCAGCCCCAGCATTTT. Protein product: CASRGQNQPQHF. The chain carries TRBV2 and TRBJ1-5, with a weak D call TRBD1 (5 bases). This CDR3 is 12 amino acids long. Trimming stripped 6 bases from V and 4 bases from J, with 7 bases between. Germline CDR1 reads SNHLY; CDR2 reads FYNNEI.

The CDR3: CASSPRDGSSYEQYF. In DNA, the CDR3 is TGTGCCAGCAGCCCTAGGGATGGCAGCTCCTACGAGCAGTACTTC. The chain combines TRBV5-5 with TRBJ2-7; D is unclear. The CDR3 runs 15 residues. The germline V and J ends were trimmed by 4 bases and 0 bases, with 14 bases remaining between them. The V gene's germline CDR1 is SGHKS and CDR2 YYEKEE (reference sequence).

Only one count was recorded for this clone. For the CDR3, the DNA is TGCGCCAGCAGTGTTTGGACGGCTAGCTCCTACAATGAGCAGTTCTTC. This encodes CASSVWTASSYNEQFF. V is TRBV5-1 and J is TRBJ2-1; D is unresolved. The V gene lost 5 bases and the J gene lost 0 bases, with 15 bases spanning the gap. CDR3 length equals 16 residues. In germline, CDR1 is SGHRS, CDR2 YFSETQ.

V gene TRBV29-1 combines with J gene TRBJ2-1; D not resolved. The length of the CDR3 is 12 residues. The germline gives CDR1 SQVTM, CDR2 ANQGSEA. The germline V and J ends were trimmed by 5 bases and 7 bases, with 12 bases remaining between them. DNA for the CDR3: TGCAGCGTTTCGGATGTCGGTAATGAGCAGTTCTTC. Translated, it gives CSVSDVGNEQFF.

On this clone: Different DNA sequences within this sample yield the same CDR3. The rearrangement links TRBV5-4 to TRBJ2-7, with 13 bases matching TRBD2. The germline CDR1 and CDR2 sequences are SGHNT and YYREEE (reference sequence). After removal of 4 bases from V and 2 bases from J, the junction contained 3 bases not matched to a gene. The CDR3 totals 15 residues. CDR3 in amino acids: CASSPGLAGAYEQYF. As DNA, the CDR3 is TGTGCCAGCAGCCCAGGACTAGCGGGAGCCTACGAGCAGTACTTC. Full variable domain (outside the CDR3, taken from reference TRBV5-4 and TRBJ2-7): ETGVTQSPTHLIKTRGQQVTLRCSSQSGHNTVSWYQQALGQGPQFIFQYYREEENGRGNFPPRFSGLQFPNYSSELNVNALELDDSALYLCASSPGLAGAYEQYFGPGTRLTVT.

The table lists this clone with a few counts. The chain employs TRBV4-2 and TRBJ2-7; either TRBD1 or TRBD2 may fit D (5 bases each). V was cut by 3 bases and J by 2 bases, with 14 bases left in between. The CDR3 extends over 15 amino acids. Germline values: CDR1 LGHNA, CDR2 YNFKEQ. CDR3 region: CASSHTRDGAYEQYF. In DNA, the CDR3 is TGTGCCAGCAGCCATACAAGGGACGGTGCCTACGAGCAGTACTTC.

The rearrangement joins TRBV28 to TRBJ1-4; TRBD1 agrees at 8 bases. V shed 8 bases and J 3 bases; nucleotides not matched to a gene: 2. The germline V gene has CDR1 MDHEN and CDR2 SYDVKM. The CDR3 length is 13 residues. The CDR3 region has the DNA TGTGCCAGCGGACAGGGCGCTAATGAAAAACTGTTTTTT. Amino acid sequence: CASGQGANEKLFF.

This clone appeared a few times. The junction departs from the called germline gene at one end, perhaps through a read error. The chain uses TRBV6-5 and TRBJ1-1; tentatively, D is TRBD1 (6 bases). CDR3 length: 12 residues. Germline values: CDR1 MNHEY, CDR2 SVGAGI. CDR3 in amino acids: CASSRDNTEAFF. The CDR3 DNA sequence: TGTGCCAGCAGTAGGGACAACACCGAAGCTTTCTTT.

The gene calls are TRBV27 and TRBJ2-5, with 7 positions matching TRBD2. CDR1 and CDR2 from the germline V gene are MNHEY and SMNVEV (reference sequence). V trimming: 1 base; J trimming: 4 bases; junction bases outside the gene matches: 3. The CDR3 covers 14 residues. CDR3 sequence (DNA): TGTGCCAGCAGTTTATGGGGAGGGGCAGAGACCCAGTACTTC. Its protein product is CASSLWGGAETQYF.

CDR3 in amino acids: CASTPTPCEQYF. The CDR3 DNA sequence: TGTGCCAGCACCCCAACCCCGTGCGAGCAGTACTTC. This chain links TRBV21-1 with TRBJ2-7. TRBV21-1 is deemed a pseudogene. The CDR3 covers 12 residues.

This clone showed up just a few times. The junction departs from the called germline gene at one end, perhaps through a read error. The chain employs TRBV29-1 and TRBJ1-2; TRBD1 matches at 8 bases. CDR1 is SQVTM, CDR2 ANQGSEA, per germline. CDR3 length equals 11 residues. The CDR3 DNA reads as TGCAGCGTTTTGCAGGGGGCCTCGAGATACTTC. The encoded protein is CSVLQGASRYF.

The chain links TRBV7-2 to TRBJ1-2; no clear D gene. The CDR3 is made up of 14 amino acids. From germline, CDR1 is SGHTA and CDR2 FQGNSA. Trimming removed 1 base from V and 4 bases from J, with 10 bases in between. In DNA form, the CDR3 reads TGTGCCAGCAGCTTAGGTACAGAACCCTATGGCTACACCTTC. Translated, it gives CASSLGTEPYGYTF.

The V and J genes are TRBV6-1 and TRBJ1-3; possible D gene TRBD1, 6 bases. Germline V lookup: CDR1 MNHNS, CDR2 SASEGT. The V and J ends lost 3 bases and 2 bases respectively, with 17 bases between them. CDR3 length: 17 residues. CDR3 nucleotide sequence: TGTGCCAGCAGTGACATTACAGGGCGCTCTGCTGGAAACACCATATATTTT. Translation gives CASSDITGRSAGNTIYF.

The chain uses TRBV6-5 and TRBJ1-2, with D possibly being TRBD1 (5 bases). Looked up from germline, CDR1 is MNHEY and CDR2 is SVGAGI. The CDR3 runs to 14 residues. Trimming left V 2 bases short and J 10 bases short, with 17 bases between. The CDR3: CASSYGAGASSYTF. The CDR3 nucleotides read TGTGCCAGCAGTTACGGGGCAGGAGCATCTTCCTACACCTTC.

The rearrangement uses TRBV6-5 and TRBJ2-7; 9 nucleotides line up with TRBD1. The CDR3 extends over 13 amino acids. Germline lookup yields CDR1 MNHEY and CDR2 SVGAGI. V lost 10 bases, J lost 2 bases, and 6 bases stayed unmatched. The CDR3 nucleotides read TGTGCCAACTTCGGGACAGGGACCTACGAGCAGTACTTC. Translated, it gives CANFGTGTYEQYF.

This clone was counted a single time. The chain carries TRBV6-4 and TRBJ2-2; 9 nucleotides agree with TRBD1. This CDR3 spans 15 amino acids. The germline gives CDR1 MRHNA, CDR2 SNTAGT. V lost 0 bases to trimming and J lost 7 bases; unmatched junction nucleotides: 3. CDR3 amino acids: CASSDSGQGNGELFF. For the CDR3, the DNA is TGTGCCAGCAGTGACTCGGGACAGGGAAACGGGGAGCTGTTTTTT.